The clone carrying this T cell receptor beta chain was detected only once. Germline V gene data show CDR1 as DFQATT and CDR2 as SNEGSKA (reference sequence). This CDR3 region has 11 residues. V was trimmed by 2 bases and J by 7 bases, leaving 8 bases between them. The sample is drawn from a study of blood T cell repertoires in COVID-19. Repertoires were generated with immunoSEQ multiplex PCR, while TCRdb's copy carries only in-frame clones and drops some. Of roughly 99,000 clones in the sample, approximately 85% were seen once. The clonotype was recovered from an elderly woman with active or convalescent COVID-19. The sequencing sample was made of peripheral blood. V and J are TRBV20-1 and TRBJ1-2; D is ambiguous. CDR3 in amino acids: CSARQVPGYTF. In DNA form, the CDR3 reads TGCAGTGCTAGACAGGTACCTGGCTACACCTTC.